The 5 T cell receptor beta chains below come from one sample, sequenced in a study of OX40 agonist ivuxolimab in advanced cancers. Using immunoSEQ multiplex PCR, the repertoire was profiled, and TCRdb retains in-frame clones only, with some absent. The table has some 80,000 clones, 80% to 90% seen once. The material sequenced was CD4+ or CD8+ T cells sorted from blood, taken in a trial of the OX40 agonist ivuxolimab. Receptors were obtained from an adult with an advanced solid tumor such as melanoma, head and neck, liver or kidney cancer.

The V gene is TRBV21-1, the J gene TRBJ2-1; TRBD1, the table's D call, was not compared with the DNA. TRBV21-1 is designated a pseudogene. The CDR3 has 12 amino acids. Here the CDR3 reads CASNGTVNEQFF. For the CDR3, the DNA is TGTGCCAGCAACGGGACAGTCAATGAGCAGTTCTTC.

The gene calls are TRBV6-1 and TRBJ2-7; 7 bases line up with TRBD2. Germline V gives CDR1 MNHNS, CDR2 SASEGT. The CDR3 spans 15 residues. With 1 base clipped from V and 1 base from J, the junction kept 4 bases outside the gene matches. The CDR3 is CASSEGVGGSYEQYF. CDR3 coding DNA: TGTGCCAGCAGTGAAGGGGTGGGAGGGTCCTACGAGCAGTACTTC.

This clone was detected only a few times. The J gene is TRBJ1-6, the V gene TRBV19, with D perhaps matching TRBD1 (6 bases). The CDR3 spans 12 residues. The germline V gene has CDR1 LNHDA and CDR2 SQIVND (reference sequence). Deletions cut 10 bases from V and 7 bases from J, with 11 bases between. CDR3 protein: CATGQSNSPLHF. The CDR3 DNA reads TGTGCCACCGGACAGTCAAATTCACCCCTCCACTTT. Looking up the rest from reference TRBV19 and TRBJ1-6 gives the full variable domain: DGGITQSPKYLFRKEGQNVTLSCEQNLNHDAMYWYRQDPGQGLRLIYYSQIVNDFQKGDIAEGYSVSREKKESFPLTVTSAQKNPTAFYLCATGQSNSPLHFGNGTRLTVT.

The chain is built from TRBV4-1 and TRBJ2-5; no clear D gene. Germline V lookup: CDR1 MGHRA, CDR2 YSYEKL. The V and J ends lost 4 bases and 4 bases respectively, with 13 bases between them. This CDR3 contains 14 residues. This CDR3 is CASSPRIGIETQYF. The CDR3 nucleotides read TGCGCCAGCAGCCCGCGGATTGGGATAGAGACCCAGTACTTC.

The chain carries TRBV7-3 and TRBJ2-3; maybe TRBD1 (6 bases). Germline loops: CDR1 SGHTA, CDR2 FQGTGA. Trimming cost V 5 bases and J 3 bases, with 21 bases left between them. This CDR3 has 17 amino acids. CDR3 nucleotides: TGTGCCAGCAGCCCCGGACAGACCCTTTCAAGAACAGATACGCAGTATTTT. This sequence encodes CASSPGQTLSRTDTQYF. Supplemented by reference TRBV7-3 and TRBJ2-3, the full variable domain reads GAGVSQTPSNKVTEKGKYVELRCDPISGHTALYWYRQSLGQGPEFLIYFQGTGAADDSGLPNDRFFAVRPEGSVSTLKIQRTERGDSAVYLCASSPGQTLSRTDTQYFGPGTRLTVL.